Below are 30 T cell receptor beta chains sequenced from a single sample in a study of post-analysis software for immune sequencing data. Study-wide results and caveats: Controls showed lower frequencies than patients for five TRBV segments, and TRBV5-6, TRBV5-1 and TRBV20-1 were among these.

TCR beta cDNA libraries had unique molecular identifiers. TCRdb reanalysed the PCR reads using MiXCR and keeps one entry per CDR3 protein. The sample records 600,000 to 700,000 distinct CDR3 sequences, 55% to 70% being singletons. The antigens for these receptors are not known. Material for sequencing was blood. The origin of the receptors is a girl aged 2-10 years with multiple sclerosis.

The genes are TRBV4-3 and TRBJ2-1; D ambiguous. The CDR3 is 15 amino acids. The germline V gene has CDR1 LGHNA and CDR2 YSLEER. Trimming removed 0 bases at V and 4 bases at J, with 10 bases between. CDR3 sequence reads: CASSQDGREYNEQFF. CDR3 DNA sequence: TGCGCCAGCAGCCAAGATGGCAGAGAATACAATGAGCAGTTCTTC.

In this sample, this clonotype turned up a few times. CDR3 sequence (DNA): TGTGCCAGCAGTTTTTGGGTCCGCACGGAGCAGTTCTTC. It is translated as CASSFWVRTEQFF. J is TRBJ2-1 and V is TRBV28; no reliable D call. Germline values: CDR1 MDHEN, CDR2 SYDVKM. The CDR3 has 13 amino acids. V was pared by 3 bases and J by 10 bases, with 13 bases between.

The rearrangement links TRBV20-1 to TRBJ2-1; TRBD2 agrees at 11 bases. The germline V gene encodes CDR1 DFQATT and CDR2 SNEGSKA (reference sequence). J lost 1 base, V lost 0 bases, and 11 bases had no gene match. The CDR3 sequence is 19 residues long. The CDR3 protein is CSARDWVAGGPRSYNEQFF. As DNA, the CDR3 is TGCAGTGCTAGAGATTGGGTAGCGGGGGGGCCCCGGTCCTACAATGAGCAGTTCTTC.

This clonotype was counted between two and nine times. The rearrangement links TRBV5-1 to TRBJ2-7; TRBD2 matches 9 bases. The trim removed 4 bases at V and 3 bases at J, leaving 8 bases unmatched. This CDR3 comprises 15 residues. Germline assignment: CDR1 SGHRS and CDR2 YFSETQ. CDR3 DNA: TGCGCCAGCAGCCCCCTAGCGGGGAATTTCTACGAGCAGTACTTC. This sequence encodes CASSPLAGNFYEQYF. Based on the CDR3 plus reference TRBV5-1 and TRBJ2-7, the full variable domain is KAGVTQTPRYLIKTRGQQVTLSCSPISGHRSVSWYQQTPGQGLQFLFEYFSETQRNKGNFPGRFSGRQFSNSRSEMNVSTLELGDSALYLCASSPLAGNFYEQYFGPGTRLTVT.

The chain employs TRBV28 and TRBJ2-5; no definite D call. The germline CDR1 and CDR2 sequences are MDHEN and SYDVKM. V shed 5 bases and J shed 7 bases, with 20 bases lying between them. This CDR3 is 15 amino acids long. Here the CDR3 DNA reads TGTGCCAGCAGTCCTATCCTCCGGGCGTACGGGACCCAGTACTTC. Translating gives CASSPILRAYGTQYF.

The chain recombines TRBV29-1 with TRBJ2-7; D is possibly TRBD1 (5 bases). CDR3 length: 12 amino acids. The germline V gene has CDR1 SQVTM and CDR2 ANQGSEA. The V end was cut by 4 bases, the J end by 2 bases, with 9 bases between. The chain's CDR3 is CSVATATYEQYF. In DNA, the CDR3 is TGCAGCGTTGCGACAGCCACCTACGAGCAGTACTTC.

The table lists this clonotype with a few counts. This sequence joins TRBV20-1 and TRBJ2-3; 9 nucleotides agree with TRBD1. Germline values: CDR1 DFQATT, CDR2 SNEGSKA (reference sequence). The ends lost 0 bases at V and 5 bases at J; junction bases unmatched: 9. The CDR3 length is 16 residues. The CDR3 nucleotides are TGCAGTGCTAGAGAGGGCGGGACAGGGCTTGGAGATACGCAGTATTTT. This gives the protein CSAREGGTGLGDTQYF.

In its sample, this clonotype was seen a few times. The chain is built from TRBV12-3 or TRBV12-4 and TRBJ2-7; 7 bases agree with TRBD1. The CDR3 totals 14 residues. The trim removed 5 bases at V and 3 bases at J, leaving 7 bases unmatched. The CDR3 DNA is TGTGCCAGCAGTCCCGGGACAGAAGACTACGAGCAGTACTTC. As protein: CASSPGTEDYEQYF.

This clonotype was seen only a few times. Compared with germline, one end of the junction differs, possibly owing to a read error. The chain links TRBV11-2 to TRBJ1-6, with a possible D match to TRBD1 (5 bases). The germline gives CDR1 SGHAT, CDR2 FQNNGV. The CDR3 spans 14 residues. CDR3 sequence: CASSTRQRDSPLHF. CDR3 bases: TGTGCCAGCAGCACCCGACAGAGGGATTCGCCCCTCCACTTT.

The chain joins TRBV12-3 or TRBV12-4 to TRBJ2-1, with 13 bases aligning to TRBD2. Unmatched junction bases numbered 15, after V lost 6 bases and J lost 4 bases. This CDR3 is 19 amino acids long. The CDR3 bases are TGTGCCAGCAGCTGGAGGGGCACTAGCGGGGGGGGGTCTTACAATGAGCAGTTCTTC. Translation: CASSWRGTSGGGSYNEQFF.

CDR3 nucleotide sequence: TGTGCCAGCAGTTTCCAGGGGGAAGCCTACAATGAGCAGTTCTTC. Protein sequence: CASSFQGEAYNEQFF. The J gene is TRBJ2-1, the V gene TRBV6-5; 7 nucleotides align to TRBD1. V lost 4 bases and J lost 2; bases outside the gene matches: 5. The length of the CDR3 is 15 residues. Germline V lookup: CDR1 MNHEY, CDR2 SVGAGI.

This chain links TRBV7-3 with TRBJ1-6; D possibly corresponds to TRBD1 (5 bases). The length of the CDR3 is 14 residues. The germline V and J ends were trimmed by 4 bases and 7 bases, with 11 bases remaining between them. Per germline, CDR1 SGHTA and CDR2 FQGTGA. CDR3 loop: CASSSGAINSPLHF. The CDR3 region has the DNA TGTGCCAGCAGCTCCGGGGCTATCAATTCACCCCTCCACTTT.

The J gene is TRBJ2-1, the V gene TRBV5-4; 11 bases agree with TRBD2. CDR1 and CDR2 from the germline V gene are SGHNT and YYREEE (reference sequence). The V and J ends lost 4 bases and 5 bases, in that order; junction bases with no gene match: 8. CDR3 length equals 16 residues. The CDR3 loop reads CASSHLLAGDHNEQFF. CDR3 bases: TGTGCCAGCAGCCATTTACTAGCGGGAGATCACAATGAGCAGTTCTTC.

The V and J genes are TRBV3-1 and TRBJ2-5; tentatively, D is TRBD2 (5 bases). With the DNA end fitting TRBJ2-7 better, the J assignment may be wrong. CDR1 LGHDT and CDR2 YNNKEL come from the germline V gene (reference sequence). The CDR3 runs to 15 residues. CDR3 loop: CASSQDIGEWNEQYF. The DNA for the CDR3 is TGTGCCAGCAGCCAAGATATCGGGGAGTGGAACGAGCAGTACTTC.

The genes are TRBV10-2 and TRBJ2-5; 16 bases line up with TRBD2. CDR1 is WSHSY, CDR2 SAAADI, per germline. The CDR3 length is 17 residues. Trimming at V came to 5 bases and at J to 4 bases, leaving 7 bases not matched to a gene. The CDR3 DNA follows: TGCGCCAGCAGTCCCGGGACTAGCGGGAGGGCCGCAGAGACCCAGTACTTC. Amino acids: CASSPGTSGRAAETQYF.

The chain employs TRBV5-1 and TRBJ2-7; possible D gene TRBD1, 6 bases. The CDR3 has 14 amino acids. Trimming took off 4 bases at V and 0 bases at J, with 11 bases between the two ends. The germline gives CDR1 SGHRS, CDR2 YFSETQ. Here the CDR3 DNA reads TGCGCCAGCAGCGGAGGACAGCTCTCCTACGAGCAGTACTTC. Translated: CASSGGQLSYEQYF.

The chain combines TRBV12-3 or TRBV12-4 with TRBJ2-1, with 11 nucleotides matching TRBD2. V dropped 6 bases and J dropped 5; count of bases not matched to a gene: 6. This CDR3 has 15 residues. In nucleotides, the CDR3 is TGTGCCAGCAGCCCCACTAGCGGGAGACACAATGAGCAGTTCTTC. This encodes CASSPTSGRHNEQFF.

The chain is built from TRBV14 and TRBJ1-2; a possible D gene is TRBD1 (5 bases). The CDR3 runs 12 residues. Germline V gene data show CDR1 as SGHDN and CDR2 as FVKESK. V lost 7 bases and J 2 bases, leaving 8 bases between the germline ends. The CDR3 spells CASTGDNYGYTF. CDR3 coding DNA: TGTGCCAGCACTGGGGACAACTATGGCTACACCTTC.

CDR3 residues: CAISARDSYEQYF. DNA for the CDR3: TGTGCCATCAGTGCAAGAGATTCCTACGAGCAGTACTTC. This chain uses TRBV10-3 with TRBJ2-7; D gene uncertain. Trimming stripped 4 bases from V and 1 base from J, with 8 bases between. Germline V gives CDR1 ENHRY, CDR2 SYGVKD. The CDR3 loop spans 13 amino acids.

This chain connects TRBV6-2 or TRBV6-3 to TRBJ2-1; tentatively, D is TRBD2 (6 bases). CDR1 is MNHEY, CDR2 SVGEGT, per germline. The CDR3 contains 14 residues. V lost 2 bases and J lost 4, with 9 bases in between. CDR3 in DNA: TGTGCCAGCAGTTACGGAGGGGAATACAATGAGCAGTTCTTC. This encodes CASSYGGEYNEQFF.

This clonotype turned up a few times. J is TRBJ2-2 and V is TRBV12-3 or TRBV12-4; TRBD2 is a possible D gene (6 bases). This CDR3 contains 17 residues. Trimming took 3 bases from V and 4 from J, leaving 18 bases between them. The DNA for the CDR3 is TGTGCCAGCAGTTTGTCGAGAACTAGCCGAACCACCGGGGAGCTGTTTTTT. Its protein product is CASSLSRTSRTTGELFF.

CDR3 sequence: CASSPGQGGGIAKNIQYF. The CDR3 nucleotides are TGTGCCAGCAGCCCGGGACAGGGGGGAGGAATAGCCAAAAACATTCAGTACTTC. V and J are TRBV12-3 or TRBV12-4 and TRBJ2-4; 11 bases line up with TRBD1. The junction had 10 bases not matched to a gene; V was cut back by 6 bases and J by 0 bases. This CDR3 comprises 18 residues.

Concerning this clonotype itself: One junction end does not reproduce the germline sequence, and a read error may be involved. CDR3 DNA: TGTGCCAGCAATGAACTCGGAGCCTACGAGCAGTACTTC. Translated, it gives CASNELGAYEQYF. V and J are TRBV2 and TRBJ2-7, with D unclear. Germline V CDR1 and CDR2: SNHLY, FYNNEI. The CDR3 contains 13 residues. Full variable domain (outside the CDR3, taken from reference TRBV2 and TRBJ2-7): EPEVTQTPSHQVTQMGQEVILRCVPISNHLYFYWYRQILGQKVEFLVSFYNNEISEKSEIFDDQFSVERPDGSNFTLKIRSTKLEDSAMYFCASNELGAYEQYFGPGTRLTVT.

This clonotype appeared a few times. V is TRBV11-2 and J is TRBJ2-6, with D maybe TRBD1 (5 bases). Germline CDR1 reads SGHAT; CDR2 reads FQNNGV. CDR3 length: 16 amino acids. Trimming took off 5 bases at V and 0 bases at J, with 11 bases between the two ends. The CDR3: CASSPRQFSGANVLTF. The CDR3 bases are TGTGCCAGCAGCCCGCGACAGTTCTCTGGGGCCAACGTCCTGACTTTC.

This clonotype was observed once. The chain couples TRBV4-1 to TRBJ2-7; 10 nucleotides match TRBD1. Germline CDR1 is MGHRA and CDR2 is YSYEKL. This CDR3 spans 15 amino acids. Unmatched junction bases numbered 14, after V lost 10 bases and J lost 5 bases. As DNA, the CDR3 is TGCGCCACCTCGGATTTTGGGACAGGGGACAACGAGCAGTACTTC. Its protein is CATSDFGTGDNEQYF.

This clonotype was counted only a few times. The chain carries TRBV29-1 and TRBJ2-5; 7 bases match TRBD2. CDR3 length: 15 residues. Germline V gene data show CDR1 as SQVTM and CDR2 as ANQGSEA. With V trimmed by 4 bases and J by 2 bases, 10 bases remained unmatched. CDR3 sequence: CSVADGRSRQETQYF. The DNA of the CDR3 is TGCAGCGTTGCGGACGGGAGGAGCAGACAAGAGACCCAGTACTTC.

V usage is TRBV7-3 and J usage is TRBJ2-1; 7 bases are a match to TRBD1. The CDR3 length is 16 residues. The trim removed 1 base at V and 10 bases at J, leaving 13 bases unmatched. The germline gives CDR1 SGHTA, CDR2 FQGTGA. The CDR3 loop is CASSLKGTAPISEQFF. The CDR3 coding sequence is TGTGCCAGCAGCTTAAAAGGGACAGCTCCTATATCGGAGCAGTTCTTC.

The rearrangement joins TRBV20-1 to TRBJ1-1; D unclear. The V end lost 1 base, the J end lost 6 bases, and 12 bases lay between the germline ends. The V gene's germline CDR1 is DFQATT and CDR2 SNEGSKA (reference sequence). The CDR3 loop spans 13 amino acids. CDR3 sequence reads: CSARGYRRSEAFF. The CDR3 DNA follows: TGCAGTGCTAGAGGATATCGAAGATCTGAAGCTTTCTTT.

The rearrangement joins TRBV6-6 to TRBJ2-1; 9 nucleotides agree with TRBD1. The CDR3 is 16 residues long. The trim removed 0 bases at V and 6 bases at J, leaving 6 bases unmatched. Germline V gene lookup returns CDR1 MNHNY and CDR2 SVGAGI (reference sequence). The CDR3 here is CASSYSMGQGPNEQFF. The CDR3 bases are TGTGCCAGCAGTTACTCGATGGGACAGGGCCCCAATGAGCAGTTCTTC.

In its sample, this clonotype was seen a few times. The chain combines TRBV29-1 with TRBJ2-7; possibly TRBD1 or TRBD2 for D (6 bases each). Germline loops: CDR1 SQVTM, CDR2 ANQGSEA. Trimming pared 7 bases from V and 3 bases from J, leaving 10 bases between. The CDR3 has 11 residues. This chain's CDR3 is CSGKGGYEQYF. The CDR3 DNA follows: TGCAGCGGGAAGGGGGGCTACGAGCAGTACTTC.